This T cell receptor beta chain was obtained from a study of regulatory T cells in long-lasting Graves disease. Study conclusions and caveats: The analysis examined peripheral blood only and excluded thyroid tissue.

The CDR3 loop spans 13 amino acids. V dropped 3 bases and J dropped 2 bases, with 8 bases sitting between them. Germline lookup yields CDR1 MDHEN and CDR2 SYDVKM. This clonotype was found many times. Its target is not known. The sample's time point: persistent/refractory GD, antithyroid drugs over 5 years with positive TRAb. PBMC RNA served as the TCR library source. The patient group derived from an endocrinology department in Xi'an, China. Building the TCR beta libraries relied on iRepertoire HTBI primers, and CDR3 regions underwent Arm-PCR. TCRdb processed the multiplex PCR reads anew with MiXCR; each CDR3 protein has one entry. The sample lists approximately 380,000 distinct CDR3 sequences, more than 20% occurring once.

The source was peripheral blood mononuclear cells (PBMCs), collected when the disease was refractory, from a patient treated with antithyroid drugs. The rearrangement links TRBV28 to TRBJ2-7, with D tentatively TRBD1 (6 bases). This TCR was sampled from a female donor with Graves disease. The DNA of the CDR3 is TGTGCCAGCAGTTTCGGACAGACCTACGAGCAGTACTTC. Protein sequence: CASSFGQTYEQYF.